The rows below give T cell receptor beta chains drawn from one sample of a study of CD8 T cells in Susac syndrome. TCRdb used MiXCR to reprocess the immunoSEQ multiplex PCR reads, holding one entry per CDR3 protein. The sample lists 200,000 to 250,000 distinct CDR3 sequences, around 95% occurring once. Material: CD4+ T cells from PBMCs. These receptors originate from a human donor with multiple sclerosis. Both conserved end residues are part of each CDR3. D genes are given only for firm matches. Clone size is given for some rows only: seen once, a few or many times, or a class if the clone is expanded.

v_gene,abundance,d_gene,j_gene,CDR3nt,CDR3aa
TRBV30,-,-,TRBJ2-2,TGTGCCTGGAGACAGGGCGGCGACACCGGGGAGCTGTTTTTT,CAWRQGGDTGELFF
TRBV29-1,-,-,TRBJ1-1,TGCATCACCTCTAGGGCAGACACTGAAGCTTTCTTT,CITSRADTEAFF
TRBV9,-,-,TRBJ2-3,TGTGCCAGCAGCCCCCGAATGTCTAGCACAGATACGCAGTATTTT,CASSPRMSSTDTQYF
TRBV29-1,-,TRBD1,TRBJ1-2,TGCAGCGTGCGGGACAGACCTGGCTACACCTTC,CSVRDRPGYTF
TRBV29-1,-,TRBD2,TRBJ2-1,TGCAGCTCCACCTGGGGCGGGGGGTCCGGCAATGAGCAGTTCTTC,CSSTWGGGSGNEQFF
TRBV29-1,-,-,TRBJ1-2,TGCAGCGTTGTACGGGGGGCGAATGGCTACACCTTC,CSVVRGANGYTF
TRBV20-1,-,-,TRBJ1-6,TGCAGTGCTAGAGATCGCGTCAGGATAAACTCACCCCTCCACTTT,CSARDRVRINSPLHF
TRBV3-1,-,-,TRBJ2-3,TGTGCCAGCAGCCTTCTACGGGGGCCCACAGATACGCAGTATTTT,CASSLLRGPTDTQYF
TRBV30,-,-,TRBJ2-1,TGTGCCTGGAGTGTACGACAGTACAGCTCCTACAATGAGCAGTTCTTC,CAWSVRQYSSYNEQFF
TRBV30,once,-,TRBJ1-5,TGTGCCTGGAGCAGACAGTTTAGCAATCAGCCCCAGCATTTT,CAWSRQFSNQPQHF
TRBV12-3/TRBV12-4,-,-,TRBJ2-5,TGTGCCAGCAGTTTTGCCGGGGTACAAGAGACCCAGTACTTC,CASSFAGVQETQYF
TRBV7-3,-,-,TRBJ2-3,TGTGCCAGCAGCTTTAGCGCAAGCACAGATACGCAGTATTTT,CASSFSASTDTQYF
TRBV29-1,-,TRBD1,TRBJ1-2,TGCAGCGTTGGAGTGGGACAGAGTAACTATGGCTACACCTTC,CSVGVGQSNYGYTF
TRBV9,-,TRBD1,TRBJ2-7,TGTGCCAGCAGCGCTGGACAGGGAGGCGAGCAGTACTTC,CASSAGQGGEQYF
TRBV20-1,-,-,TRBJ2-1,TGCAGTGCTAGATCGGGACCACGAGGATACAATGAGCAGTTCTTC,CSARSGPRGYNEQFF
TRBV5-4,once,-,TRBJ1-1,TGTGCCAGCAGCTTGGTGGGGGTAGAGACTGAAGCTTTCTTT,CASSLVGVETEAFF
TRBV7-3,-,-,TRBJ1-2,TGTGCCAGCAGCATGATGGCAGGGTCAAGTGGCTACACCTTC,CASSMMAGSSGYTF
TRBV6-5,once,-,TRBJ1-1,TGTGCCAGCATGCGGATTATGAACACTGAAGCTTTCTTT,CASMRIMNTEAFF
TRBV29-1,-,-,TRBJ2-1,TGCAGCGTTGCGTTGAGCTCCTACAATGAGCAGTTCTTC,CSVALSSYNEQFF
TRBV6-4,-,-,TRBJ1-1,TGTGCCAGCAGGCCCCAGGGGACGAACACTGAAGCTTTCTTT,CASRPQGTNTEAFF
TRBV7-7,-,TRBD1,TRBJ2-1,TGTGCTAGCAGCTTAGACAGGGGCTCCTACAATGAGCAGTTCTTC,CASSLDRGSYNEQFF
TRBV29-1,-,-,TRBJ2-3,TGCAGCGCTGCTAGAGATACGCAGTATTTT,CSAARDTQYF
TRBV9,-,-,TRBJ1-2,TGTGCCAGCAGCGTAGTGCGGTGGGTGGGCTATGGCTACACCTTC,CASSVVRWVGYGYTF
TRBV30,-,-,TRBJ1-4,TGTGCCTGGGGGGGATTTGATGAAAAACTGTTTTTT,CAWGGFDEKLFF
TRBV11-2,-,-,TRBJ2-1,TGTGCCAGCAGCTCTCAACTAGCCCACGGGGTCTTC,CASSSQLAHGVF
TRBV7-9,-,-,TRBJ2-3,TGTGCCAGCAGCCGACCCGGGGGTACAGATACGCAGTATTTT,CASSRPGGTDTQYF
TRBV6-6,-,-,TRBJ2-3,TGTGCCAGCAGTTACTCGAGGGGAAGCACAGATACGCAGTATTTT,CASSYSRGSTDTQYF
TRBV30,-,-,TRBJ1-2,TGTGCCTGGAGGGGGGAGGGCTACTATGGCTACACCTTC,CAWRGEGYYGYTF
TRBV20-1,once,-,TRBJ2-1,TGCAGTGCTAGCCCGACAGGAGCCTACAATGAGCAGTTCTTC,CSASPTGAYNEQFF
TRBV12-3/TRBV12-4,-,-,TRBJ2-1,TGTGCCAGCAGTTTTGGGGTTAACAATGAGCAGTTCTTC,CASSFGVNNEQFF
TRBV3-1,-,-,TRBJ1-1,TGTGCCAGCAGCTCACACCGGAGAAAGAACACTGAAGCTTTCTTT,CASSSHRRKNTEAFF
TRBV27,-,-,TRBJ1-5,TGTGCCAGCAGCCCCTTGGGTCAGCCCCAGCATTTT,CASSPLGQPQHF
TRBV29-1,once,TRBD1,TRBJ1-1,TGCAGCGTTGATGCGGACAGGGGTGGCACTGAAGCTTTCTTT,CSVDADRGGTEAFF
TRBV6-5,once,-,TRBJ2-7,TGTGCCAGCAGTTACTCTAGGGGCACAACCTACGAGCAGTACTTC,CASSYSRGTTYEQYF
TRBV12-3/TRBV12-4,-,-,TRBJ2-2,TGTGCCAGCAGTCGGCTTAGTGGGTTAGCCGGGGAGCTGTTTTTT,CASSRLSGLAGELFF
TRBV3-1,-,TRBD2,TRBJ2-3,TGTGCCAGCAGCCAAGCTAGCGGGGGCGGCACAGATACGCAGTATTTT,CASSQASGGGTDTQYF
TRBV6-2/TRBV6-3,-,-,TRBJ1-2,TGTGCCAGCAGTTGGCTCCCCAGGACTGACTATGGCTACACCTTC,CASSWLPRTDYGYTF
TRBV9,-,TRBD1,TRBJ2-5,TGTGCCAGCAGCGTAACCGGGACAGGGGGATTAGAGACCCAGTACTTC,CASSVTGTGGLETQYF
TRBV20-1,-,-,TRBJ2-7,TGCAGTGCTAGAGATCCGGCGGGGAGCTCCTACGAGCAGTACTTC,CSARDPAGSSYEQYF
TRBV12-3/TRBV12-4,-,-,TRBJ2-7,TGTGCCAGCAGAGACGAGGAACTTATGGACGAGCAGTACTTC,CASRDEELMDEQYF
TRBV3-1,-,TRBD1,TRBJ1-2,TGTGCCAGCAGTGAGCAGGGGGCAGGAGGCTACACCTTC,CASSEQGAGGYTF
TRBV30,-,TRBD1,TRBJ1-2,TGTGCCTGGAGCGAAGCCGGGACAGTTGGAGGCTACACCTTC,CAWSEAGTVGGYTF
TRBV30,-,-,TRBJ2-1,TGTGCCTGGAGTGTCCTCGGGGGCTCCTACAATGAGCAGTTCTTC,CAWSVLGGSYNEQFF
TRBV18,-,TRBD1,TRBJ1-6,TGTGCCAGCTCACGCTTACAGGGGACCTCCTATAATTCACCCCTCCACTTT,CASSRLQGTSYNSPLHF
TRBV3-1,-,-,TRBJ1-1,TGTGCCAGCAGCTCGACATACACTGAAGCTTTCTTT,CASSSTYTEAFF
TRBV29-1,-,-,TRBJ2-1,TGCAGCGTTGCCGCAGGGCTTCGGGACAATGAGCAGTTCTTC,CSVAAGLRDNEQFF
TRBV7-9,-,-,TRBJ1-4,TGTGCCAGCGCACGTGGGGGCGGCGAAAAACTGTTTTTT,CASARGGGEKLFF
TRBV2,few,TRBD1,TRBJ1-2,TGTGCCAGCAGTCCGACAGGGGACTATGGCTACACCTTC,CASSPTGDYGYTF
TRBV29-1,-,-,TRBJ2-3,TGCAGCGTTGTGCGGCCTACCTTTAGATCAGATACGCAGTATTTT,CSVVRPTFRSDTQYF
TRBV29-1,-,-,TRBJ2-5,TGCAGCGGCAGGGTGTCCGCGGAGACCCAGTACTTC,CSGRVSAETQYF
TRBV7-9,-,-,TRBJ1-5,TGTGCCAGCAGCTTAGAGACTCAGCCCCAGCATTTT,CASSLETQPQHF
TRBV6-5,-,TRBD2,TRBJ2-5,TGTGCCAGCAGTTATCCGGGATGGACTAGCGGGGGGAGAGAGACCCAGTACTTC,CASSYPGWTSGGRETQYF
TRBV27,-,-,TRBJ1-1,TGTGCCAGCAGCCGGATAGGGTTGAAGACTGAAGCTTTCTTT,CASSRIGLKTEAFF